The text below deals with one TCR beta chain. Antigen unknown. The data were obtained in a study of cytomegalovirus exposure and HLA in healthy donors. Study-wide results and limits: The investigators catalogued 164 TCR beta chains as cytomegalovirus-associated. The presence/absence work took it that sequencing depth was about the same across donors. Earlier analysis found most TCR beta V segments productive about 90% or about 30% of the time.

Germline V gene lookup returns CDR1 MGHDK and CDR2 SYGVNS. This CDR3 comprises 13 residues. Trimming removed 7 bases at V and 3 bases at J, with 12 bases between. Primers: 60 Vbeta forward and 13 Jbeta reverse. Clones were sequenced by immunoSEQ multiplex PCR, and TCRdb holds only the in-frame ones, with some missing. The sample includes about 190,000 clones, about nine tenths of them seen just once. Sequencing was performed on PBMCs. This TCR derives from a boy between 2 and 10 years old in good health and CMV-seronegative. This chain joins TRBV25-1 and TRBJ1-1; a weak D match, TRBD1 (5 bases). The CDR3 is CASTSGTYTEAFF. The CDR3, as DNA: TGTGCCAGCACGTCAGGGACTTACACTGAAGCTTTCTTT.